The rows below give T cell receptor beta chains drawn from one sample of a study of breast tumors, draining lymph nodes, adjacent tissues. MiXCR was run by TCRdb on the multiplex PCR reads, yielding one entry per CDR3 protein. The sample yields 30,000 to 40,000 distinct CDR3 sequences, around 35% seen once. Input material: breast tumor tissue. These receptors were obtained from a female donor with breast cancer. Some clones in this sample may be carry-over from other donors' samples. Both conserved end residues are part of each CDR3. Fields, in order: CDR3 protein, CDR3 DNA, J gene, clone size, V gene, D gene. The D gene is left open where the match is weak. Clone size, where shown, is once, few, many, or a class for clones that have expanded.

CAISRDGYNEQFF | TGTGCCATCAGTAGAGACGGATACAATGAGCAGTTCTTC | TRBJ2-1 | - | TRBV10-3 | -
CASSEKSARDVSSYNEQFF | TGCGCCAGCAGTGAGAAGTCCGCCCGGGACGTAAGCTCCTACAATGAGCAGTTCTTC | TRBJ2-1 | many | TRBV10-1 | -
CASSNRQSNQPQHF | TGTGCCAGTAGTAATCGACAAAGCAATCAGCCCCAGCATTTT | TRBJ1-5 | many | TRBV19 | -
CASSLVSGKPYEQYF | TGTGCCAGCAGCCTCGTTAGCGGGAAGCCCTACGAGCAGTACTTC | TRBJ2-7 | many | TRBV14 | TRBD2
CASSSVPTRRQEAQYF | TGTGCCAGCAGTTCGGTCCCCACTAGAAGGCAAGAGGCCCAGTACTTC | TRBJ2-5 | - | TRBV5-6 | -
CASSPLAGSGELFF | TGTGCCAGCAGCCCGCTAGCGGGAAGTGGGGAGCTGTTTTTT | TRBJ2-2 | many | TRBV11-1 | TRBD2
CATSIGGSYEQYF | TGTGCCACCAGCATCGGTGGCTCCTACGAGCAGTACTTC | TRBJ2-7 | medium-sized | TRBV15 | -
CASSEASVMQFF | TGTGCCAGCAGTGAAGCGTCGGTAATGCAGTTCTTC | TRBJ2-1 | many | TRBV2 | -
CASGGSNEQFF | TGTGCCAGCGGCGGGAGCAATGAGCAGTTCTTC | TRBJ2-1 | many | TRBV7-9 | TRBD2
CSVRPLWEQYF | TGCAGTGTCAGACCTTTATGGGAGCAGTACTTC | TRBJ2-7 | hyperexpanded | TRBV20-1 | -
CASSLAGRGVNTEAFF | TGCGCCAGCAGCTTGGCCGGCAGGGGAGTGAACACTGAAGCTTTCTTT | TRBJ1-1 | - | TRBV5-1 | -
CASSLGGGTETQYF | TGCGCCAGCAGCTTGGGCGGAGGGACAGAGACCCAGTACTTC | TRBJ2-5 | - | TRBV5-1 | -
CASSRWTSGSGYEQFF | TGTGCCAGCAGCAGATGGACTAGCGGGAGTGGGTATGAGCAGTTCTTC | TRBJ2-1 | many | TRBV6-4 | TRBD2
CSASGQIGNPPHHF | TGCAGTGCTTCGGGACAGATTGGTAATCCACCCCACCACTTT | TRBJ1-6 | - | TRBV20-1 | TRBD1
CASKAGGHEQYF | TGCGCCAGCAAAGCGGGAGGCCACGAGCAGTACTTC | TRBJ2-7 | many | TRBV5-1 | TRBD2
CASSDRGETQYF | TGTGCCAGCAGTGACAGGGGAGAGACCCAGTACTTC | TRBJ2-5 | - | TRBV2 | -
CASLAWNTGELFF | TGTGCCAGCCTAGCCTGGAACACCGGGGAGCTGTTTTTT | TRBJ2-2 | many | TRBV6-1 | -
CSVGDSHQPQHF | TGCAGCGTTGGGGACAGTCATCAGCCCCAGCATTTT | TRBJ1-5 | many | TRBV29-1 | TRBD1
CSARLSSGSNFNEQFF | TGCAGTGCTAGGCTGTCTAGCGGGAGCAATTTCAATGAGCAGTTCTTC | TRBJ2-1 | - | TRBV20-1 | TRBD2
CASSLGLTSGVYNEQFF | TGCGCCAGCAGCTTGGGATTGACTAGCGGGGTTTACAATGAGCAGTTCTTC | TRBJ2-1 | many | TRBV5-1 | TRBD2
CASSQDPTYQETQYF | TGCGCCAGCAGCCAAGATCCAACGTACCAAGAGACCCAGTACTTC | TRBJ2-5 | - | TRBV4-1 | -
CASSSTENQPQHF | TGTGCCAGCAGCTCCACGGAAAATCAGCCCCAGCATTTT | TRBJ1-5 | many | TRBV7-8 | -
CASSLGRISGRSYEQYF | TGTGCCAGCAGCCTCGGGCGGATTAGCGGGAGGTCCTACGAGCAGTACTTC | TRBJ2-7 | many | TRBV7-2 | TRBD2
CASSLEQGPDEQFF | TGTGCCAGCAGCTTAGAGCAGGGTCCGGATGAGCAGTTCTTC | TRBJ2-1 | - | TRBV7-6 | -
CASSPSGSVGETQYF | TGTGCCAGCAGCCCTAGCGGGAGTGTTGGAGAGACCCAGTACTTC | TRBJ2-5 | - | TRBV5-4 | TRBD2
CATGPRDRPYYEQYF | TGTGCCACCGGACCCCGGGACAGACCATACTACGAGCAGTACTTC | TRBJ2-7 | many | TRBV10-3 | TRBD1
CASSPIREQYF | TGTGCCAGCAGCCCTATAAGGGAGCAGTACTTC | TRBJ2-7 | once | TRBV4-2 | -
CSARAPGQGYQPQHF | TGCAGTGCTAGGGCCCCGGGACAGGGGTACCAGCCCCAGCATTTT | TRBJ1-5 | medium-sized | TRBV20-1 | TRBD1
CSVGEEDSGPYNEQFF | TGCAGCGTTGGAGAAGAGGATAGCGGGCCTTACAATGAGCAGTTCTTC | TRBJ2-1 | - | TRBV29-1 | TRBD2
CASSPWDREVSDTQYF | TGTGCCAGCAGCCCATGGGACAGGGAGGTATCAGATACGCAGTATTTT | TRBJ2-3 | many | TRBV7-7 | TRBD1
CASSLEGGRVSTEAFF | TGTGCCAGCAGCTTAGAAGGGGGGAGGGTTAGTACTGAAGCTTTCTTT | TRBJ1-1 | - | TRBV7-6 | -
CAWSRGYEQFF | TGTGCCTGGAGTAGAGGGTATGAGCAGTTCTTC | TRBJ2-1 | many | TRBV30 | -